A single sample gave rise to the 8 T cell receptor beta chains below, sequenced in a study of cytomegalovirus exposure and HLA in healthy donors. The primer mix had 60 Vbeta and 13 Jbeta primers. Data came from immunoSEQ multiplex PCR; TCRdb stores just in-frame clones and leaves some out. This repertoire includes around 190,000 clones. Sequencing used PBMCs. The origin of the receptors is a woman in her thirties in good health and CMV-seropositive.

This chain links TRBV10-1 with TRBJ1-1; perhaps TRBD1 as D (6 bases). This CDR3 contains 13 residues. V shed 4 bases and J shed 4 bases, with 10 bases lying between them. Germline values: CDR1 WNHNN, CDR2 SYGVQD (reference sequence). In DNA form, the CDR3 reads TGCGCCAGCAGTGCATACAGGGCCACTGAAGCTTTCTTT. It encodes CASSAYRATEAFF.

The J gene is TRBJ1-3, the V gene TRBV19; the D gene is possibly TRBD1 (5 bases). The CDR3 has 14 residues. Deletions cut 7 bases from V and 9 bases from J, with 19 bases between. Germline CDR1 and CDR2: LNHDA and SQIVND (reference sequence). The CDR3: CASTQGPAGGTIYF. CDR3 coding DNA: TGTGCCAGTACCCAAGGCCCGGCCGGGGGCACCATATATTTT.

CDR3 in DNA: TGTGCCAGCTCGGGTGAACAGGGTCCTATTAAGCCCCAGCATTTT. This codes for CASSGEQGPIKPQHF. This sequence joins TRBV18 and TRBJ1-5; tentatively, D is TRBD1 (6 bases). This CDR3 has 15 amino acids. The germline V gene encodes CDR1 KGHSH and CDR2 LQKENI. V was shortened by 6 bases and J by 8 bases, with 20 bases between the two germline ends.

The chain joins TRBV12-5 to TRBJ1-2; D is possibly TRBD1 (5 bases). Germline V gene lookup returns CDR1 LGHNT and CDR2 FRNRAP. The CDR3 is made up of 16 amino acids. Trimming shortened V by 0 bases and J by 8 bases, and 19 bases separated the two germline ends. The CDR3 protein is CASGLVLGGPWGGYTF. DNA for the CDR3: TGTGCTAGTGGTTTGGTACTGGGAGGCCCCTGGGGGGGCTACACCTTC.

The V gene is TRBV5-4, the J gene TRBJ2-7; 7 bases fit TRBD1. Germline V gene data show CDR1 as SGHNT and CDR2 as YYREEE (reference sequence). The CDR3 consists of 15 residues. V was pared by 3 bases and J by 2 bases, with 8 bases of the junction left unmatched. The CDR3 here is CASSSRDSSAYEQYF. CDR3 in DNA: TGTGCCAGCAGCTCACGGGACAGCTCGGCCTACGAGCAGTACTTC.

The chain uses TRBV6-1 and TRBJ2-3, with 8 positions matching TRBD1. V was pared by 7 bases and J by 2 bases, with 5 bases of the junction left unmatched. Per germline, CDR1 MNHNS and CDR2 SASEGT. CDR3 length equals 14 residues. The CDR3 sequence: CASKDRGYTDTQYF. The CDR3 DNA sequence: TGTGCCAGCAAAGACAGGGGTTACACAGATACGCAGTATTTT.

This chain uses TRBV4-1 with TRBJ1-5; 9 bases agree with TRBD1. The CDR3 runs 17 residues. Germline V CDR1 and CDR2: MGHRA, YSYEKL. V lost 3 bases to trimming and J lost 3 bases; unmatched junction nucleotides: 9. The CDR3 region has the DNA TGCGCCAGCAGCCACCGAAACCGGGACAGGGACAATCAGCCCCAGCATTTT. This encodes CASSHRNRDRDNQPQHF.

The chain is built from TRBV5-1 and TRBJ1-2; TRBD1 is a possible D gene (5 bases). V was pared by 0 bases and J by 3 bases, with 9 bases between. This CDR3 spans 14 amino acids. Germline CDR1 and CDR2: SGHRS and YFSETQ. The CDR3 DNA reads TGCGCCAGCAGCTTGGAGGGGCGTGACTATGGCTACACCTTC. Protein product: CASSLEGRDYGYTF.